This T cell receptor beta chain comes out of a study of T cells in Graves' hyperthyroidism and ophthalmopathy. Patients with uncontrolled infections, other autoimmune diseases, pregnancy or lactation were excluded. The source of the PBMCs was around 9 ml of fresh peripheral blood. RNA transcripts provided the source from which TCR beta CDR3 regions were amplified. First-round RT-PCR of the TCR CDR3 relied on the HTBI primer set. TCRdb re-derived calls from the multiplex PCR reads in MiXCR, one entry per CDR3 protein. The profile covers hundreds of thousands of distinct CDR3 sequences, with 13% appearing a single time and around a tenth taken by the ten largest. This clonotype was observed a few times. One end of the junction varies from germline; a read error may be responsible. The germline gives CDR1 SSHAT, CDR2 FNYEAQ (reference sequence). This CDR3 spans 15 amino acids.

The sequencing sample was made of blood. The sequence was collected from a woman under 30 with Graves' hyperthyroidism. This chain connects TRBV7-7 to TRBJ1-4; no clear D gene. The CDR3 loop reads CASSGREGGLEKLFF. CDR3 DNA sequence: TGTGCTAGCAGCGGAAGGGAGGGAGGTCTCGAAAAACTGTTTTTT.